This T cell receptor beta chain is drawn from a study of cytomegalovirus exposure and HLA in healthy donors. Study observations and caveats: In vitro confirmation showed a few CMV-associated chains to be CMV antigen specific. Most TCR sequences were uncommon, yet certain public TCRs appeared in many donors.

Turning to this clone: The antigen is not known.

Profiled with immunoSEQ multiplex PCR; TCRdb holds only in-frame clones, not every one. The sample contains around 98,000 clones, more than 85% of which appear only once. The CDR3 consists of 14 residues. CDR1 SGDLS and CDR2 YYNGEE come from the germline V gene. The V and J ends lost 3 bases and 7 bases respectively, with 17 bases between them. The receptor was derived from a man between 18 and 35 years old in good health and CMV-seropositive. The material sequenced was PBMCs. This chain joins TRBV9 and TRBJ2-7; perhaps TRBD2 as D (6 bases). Here the CDR3 DNA reads TGTGCCAGCAGCGCTACTAGCTTTCCAGGTGAGCAGTACTTC. It is translated as CASSATSFPGEQYF.